Listed below are T cell receptor beta chains from one sample, sequenced in a study of T cell changes during pregnancy in multiple sclerosis. The method was immunoSEQ multiplex PCR; TCRdb's version includes in-frame clones alone and lacks a portion of them. Here the sample spans 25,000 to 35,000 clones, 89% being singletons. The starting material was CD8+ T cells from peripheral blood mononuclear cells, obtained in the second trimester of pregnancy. These receptor sequences come from a female donor with multiple sclerosis, enrolled in a pregnancy study. The CDR3 runs from the conserved cysteine through the conserved F or W. The D gene is left open where the match is weak. Clone size, where shown, is once, few, many, or a class for clones that have expanded.

CDR3aa	CDR3nt	v_gene	j_gene	abundance	d_gene	len
CASSTGQGPRDEQFF	TGTGCCAGCAGCACGGGACAGGGGCCCAGGGATGAGCAGTTCTTC	TRBV5-4	TRBJ2-1	few	TRBD1	15
CASSSLSLGRNTEAFF	TGTGCCAGTAGTTCCCTTTCTCTCGGGAGGAACACTGAAGCTTTCTTT	TRBV19	TRBJ1-1	-	-	16
CASSPDTGTSGRDTQYF	TGTGCCAGCAGCCCAGATACCGGGACTAGCGGGAGAGATACGCAGTATTTT	TRBV9	TRBJ2-3	-	TRBD2	17
CASSLGRQGANYEQYF	TGTGCCAGCAGCTTAGGCAGACAGGGGGCCAACTACGAGCAGTACTTC	TRBV13	TRBJ2-7	-	TRBD1	16
CATGQGMNTGELFF	TGTGCCACGGGACAGGGGATGAACACCGGGGAGCTGTTTTTT	TRBV9	TRBJ2-2	-	TRBD1	14
CASSLGGRQEYF	TGTGCCAGCAGCTTGGGAGGGAGGCAGGAGTACTTC	TRBV5-6	TRBJ2-7	-	-	12
CASSVWERETQYF	TGTGCCAGCAGCGTATGGGAGCGAGAGACCCAGTACTTC	TRBV9	TRBJ2-5	-	-	13
CASNLGGASYEQYF	TGTGCCAGCAATCTTGGGGGGGCCTCCTACGAGCAGTACTTC	TRBV5-6	TRBJ2-7	-	-	14
CASTRGGLHTSGNTIYF	TGTGCCAGCACCAGGGGCGGGCTCCACACCTCTGGAAACACCATATATTTT	TRBV2	TRBJ1-3	-	-	17
CASSSASSAAKNIQYF	TGTGCCAGCAGCTCAGCATCTAGCGCAGCCAAAAACATTCAGTACTTC	TRBV7-9	TRBJ2-4	few	-	16
CASVWGFTQYF	TGTGCCAGCGTTTGGGGCTTTACGCAGTATTTT	TRBV25-1	TRBJ2-3	-	-	11
CASSLPGTGGNEQFF	TGTGCCAGCAGTTTACCCGGCACAGGGGGAAATGAGCAGTTCTTC	TRBV27	TRBJ2-1	-	TRBD1	15
CASSSTVASPEKLFF	TGTGCCAGCAGCTCAACAGTGGCGTCACCCGAAAAACTGTTTTTT	TRBV11-2	TRBJ1-4	-	-	15
CASSFSGKPTGELFF	TGTGCCAGCAGTTTTAGCGGGAAACCTACCGGGGAGCTGTTTTTT	TRBV27	TRBJ2-2	-	TRBD2	15
CASSLGTGGGYEQYF	TGTGCCAGCAGCTTGGGGACAGGGGGAGGGTACGAGCAGTACTTC	TRBV5-6	TRBJ2-7	-	TRBD1	15
CASSFRVSYEQYF	TGTGCCAGCAGCTTCCGGGTCTCCTACGAGCAGTACTTC	TRBV7-9	TRBJ2-7	-	-	13
CASSLTPPLTDTQYF	TGTGCCAGCAGTCTTACTCCACCCCTCACAGATACGCAGTATTTT	TRBV28	TRBJ2-3	-	-	15
CASRSGEGIRTGELFF	TGTGCCAGCAGATCCGGGGAGGGGATACGGACCGGGGAGCTGTTTTTT	TRBV7-9	TRBJ2-2	once	TRBD2	16
CASSAATGSYEQYF	TGTGCCAGCAGCGCTGCAACAGGTTCCTACGAGCAGTACTTC	TRBV9	TRBJ2-7	-	-	14
CASSSIGTAQTYEQYF	TGTGCCAGCAGCTCAATCGGGACAGCCCAAACCTACGAGCAGTACTTC	TRBV7-2	TRBJ2-7	-	TRBD1	16
CASIKSGYEAFF	TGTGCCAGCATCAAATCAGGGTACGAAGCTTTCTTT	TRBV27	TRBJ1-1	-	-	12
CASSPREGTYEQYF	TGTGCCAGCTCACCACGGGAGGGAACTTACGAGCAGTACTTC	TRBV18	TRBJ2-7	-	TRBD2	14
CAWSVQRGKFYEQYF	TGTGCCTGGAGTGTACAAAGGGGCAAGTTCTACGAGCAGTACTTC	TRBV30	TRBJ2-7	-	-	15
CASSQEAGGVNQPQHF	TGCGCCAGCAGCCAAGAAGCGGGGGGCGTCAATCAGCCCCAGCATTTT	TRBV4-1	TRBJ1-5	-	-	16
CATSLRPTLNTEAFF	TGTGCCACCAGCCTCCGCCCGACACTGAACACTGAAGCTTTCTTT	TRBV15	TRBJ1-1	-	-	15
CASSDDRDRLRYGYTF	TGTGCCAGCAGTGATGACAGGGATCGTTTGCGCTACGGCTACACCTTC	TRBV2	TRBJ1-2	once	TRBD1	16
CASSHPPRQRQDNEQFF	TGCGCCAGCAGCCACCCCCCTAGACAGCGTCAGGATAATGAGCAGTTCTTC	TRBV4-1	TRBJ2-1	-	-	17
CASSPFRQITDTQYF	TGTGCCAGCAGCCCCTTTAGACAGATCACAGATACGCAGTATTTT	TRBV28	TRBJ2-3	-	-	15
CAWSSPTSGSGADTQYF	TGTGCCTGGTCTTCCCCTACTAGCGGGAGTGGAGCAGATACGCAGTATTTT	TRBV30	TRBJ2-3	-	TRBD2	17
CASSSRDRLQETQYF	TGTGCCAGCAGTAGCCGGGACAGGCTCCAAGAGACCCAGTACTTC	TRBV2	TRBJ2-5	-	TRBD1	15
CASSEGTGNFQETQYF	TGTGCCAGCAGCGAGGGGACAGGGAACTTCCAAGAGACCCAGTACTTC	TRBV9	TRBJ2-5	-	TRBD1	16
CASSVRGPYEQYF	TGCGCCAGCAGTGTGCGGGGCCCCTACGAGCAGTACTTC	TRBV10-2	TRBJ2-7	once	-	13
CATSRAENSPLHF	TGTGCCACCAGCAGGGCGGAGAATTCACCCCTCCACTTT	TRBV15	TRBJ1-6	-	-	13
CASSDRFNQPQHF	TGTGCCAGCAGCGACAGGTTCAATCAGCCCCAGCATTTT	TRBV27	TRBJ1-5	few	-	13